Below, 12 T cell receptor beta chains from the same sample are listed, as sequenced in a study of blood T cell repertoires in COVID-19. Assay used: immunoSEQ multiplex PCR; TCRdb lists only in-frame clones, some missing. Here the sample spans over 300,000 clones, around 90% being singletons. The sequencing input was peripheral blood. The receptors were gathered from a man aged 18 to 35 with active or convalescent COVID-19.

The chain employs TRBV27 and TRBJ1-2; 11 bases line up with TRBD1. This CDR3 contains 13 residues. Germline assignment: CDR1 MNHEY and CDR2 SMNVEV (reference sequence). The V segment lost 7 bases and the J segment 5 bases; nucleotides outside the gene matches: 3. The CDR3, as DNA: TGTGCCAGCAAGGGGACAGGGGGATATGGCTACACCTTC. This codes for CASKGTGGYGYTF.

This chain joins TRBV5-6 and TRBJ2-7; 11 positions agree with TRBD2. Germline-derived CDR1 and CDR2 are SGHDT and YYEEEE. The CDR3 totals 13 residues. Trimming took 5 bases from V and 6 from J; bases not matched to a gene: 4. DNA of the CDR3: TGTGCCAGCAGTCAAGGACTAGCGGGCGAGCAGTACTTC. Its protein product is CASSQGLAGEQYF.

The V gene is TRBV3-1 (or the pseudogene TRBV3-2), the J gene TRBJ2-1, with 11 bases lining up with TRBD1. The V gene end was trimmed by 2 bases and the J gene end by 7 bases; junction bases not matched to a gene: 7. Germline-derived CDR1 and CDR2 are LGHDT and YNNKEL (reference sequence). The length of the CDR3 is 16 residues. The CDR3 sequence is CASSQLSGTGGNEQFF. CDR3 sequence (DNA): TGTGCCAGCAGCCAACTCTCCGGGACAGGGGGGAATGAGCAGTTCTTC.

Turning to this clone: Different DNA sequences within this sample yield the same CDR3. V is TRBV3-1 (or the pseudogene TRBV3-2) and J is TRBJ2-5; D unresolved. The CDR3 has 12 amino acids. V was cut by 0 bases and J by 4 bases, with 3 bases left in between. Germline assignment: CDR1 LGHDT and CDR2 YNNKEL (reference sequence). CDR3 DNA sequence: TGTGCCAGCAGCCAAGATAGAGAGACCCAGTACTTC. Its translation: CASSQDRETQYF.

The chain joins TRBV6-5 to TRBJ1-3; D remains unclear. The CDR3 spans 16 residues. Germline V gene lookup returns CDR1 MNHEY and CDR2 SVGAGI. The V and J ends lost 0 bases and 0 bases respectively, with 9 bases between them. CDR3 coding DNA: TGTGCCAGCAGTTACTCGGCAGTCAACTCTGGAAACACCATATATTTT. This encodes CASSYSAVNSGNTIYF.

The gene calls are TRBV18 and TRBJ2-7, with 8 bases identical to TRBD2. CDR3 size: 15 residues. The V segment lost 1 base and the J segment 5 bases; nucleotides outside the gene matches: 7. Germline-derived CDR1 and CDR2 are KGHSH and LQKENI. The CDR3 spells CASSPRAGRADEQYF. CDR3 DNA: TGTGCCAGCTCACCACGTGCCGGGAGGGCCGACGAGCAGTACTTC.

V gene TRBV6-2 or TRBV6-3 combines with J gene TRBJ2-7, with 9 bases matching TRBD2. Germline V gene lookup returns CDR1 MNHEY and CDR2 SVGEGT. V lost 5 bases to trimming and J lost 3 bases; unmatched junction nucleotides: 2. This CDR3 has 13 residues. CDR3 sequence reads: CASSRTSVYEQYF. The CDR3 nucleotides are TGTGCCAGCAGTCGGACTAGCGTCTACGAGCAGTACTTC.

This chain connects TRBV7-9 to TRBJ2-7, with 10 positions matching TRBD2. CDR1 is SEHNR and CDR2 is FQNEAQ in the germline V gene (reference sequence). Germline trimming cut 3 bases from V and 3 bases from J; bases unmatched to any gene: 8. The CDR3 runs 16 residues. The CDR3 coding sequence is TGTGCCAGCAGCTTTCCCGCTAGCGGGAGAATCTACGAGCAGTACTTC. It is translated as CASSFPASGRIYEQYF.

The chain couples TRBV27 to TRBJ2-3; weak D call: TRBD2 (6 bases). CDR1 is MNHEY and CDR2 is SMNVEV in the germline V gene (reference sequence). The CDR3 loop spans 15 amino acids. Trimming cost V 7 bases and J 1 base, with 15 bases left between them. DNA for the CDR3: TGTGCCAGCAACGAACTAGCTGGGGGCACAGATACGCAGTATTTT. It translates to CASNELAGGTDTQYF.

The V gene is TRBV7-9, the J gene TRBJ2-1; 10 nucleotides line up with TRBD2. Per the germline V gene, CDR1 is SEHNR and CDR2 is FQNEAQ (reference sequence). The CDR3 is made up of 14 amino acids. The trim removed 1 base at V and 14 bases at J, leaving 8 bases unmatched. This CDR3 reads CASSLEASGSGEFF. CDR3 nucleotide sequence: TGTGCCAGCAGCTTAGAGGCTAGCGGGAGCGGTGAGTTCTTC.

V is TRBV15 and J is TRBJ1-2; 9 bases map to TRBD1. Germline V gene data show CDR1 as LNHNV and CDR2 as YYDKDF (reference sequence). The ends lost 1 base at V and 3 bases at J; junction bases unmatched: 12. The CDR3 extends over 18 amino acids. The CDR3, as DNA: TGTGCCACCAGCAGAGTAGCGGGACAGGGTCCTCGGGACTATGGCTACACCTTC. The encoded protein is CATSRVAGQGPRDYGYTF.

The V gene is TRBV18, the J gene TRBJ2-4, with D perhaps TRBD2 (6 bases). Looked up from germline, CDR1 is KGHSH and CDR2 is LQKENI. Deletions cut 2 bases from V and 0 bases from J, with 11 bases between. The CDR3 covers 16 residues. CDR3 amino acids: CASSPEEGVAKNIQYF. The CDR3 DNA reads as TGTGCCAGCTCACCAGAGGAGGGTGTAGCCAAAAACATTCAGTACTTC.